The clone carrying this T cell receptor beta chain turned up a few times. Its antigen remains unidentified. The sample comes from a study of post-analysis software for immune sequencing data. Study at large: Progressive-relapsing, secondary progressive and relapsing-remitting multiple sclerosis were among the disease courses included.

Unique molecular identifiers had been added to the TCR beta cDNA libraries. MiXCR was run by TCRdb on the PCR reads, yielding one entry per CDR3 protein. The sample lists 600,000 to 750,000 distinct CDR3 sequences, 59% occurring once. Looked up from germline, CDR1 is DFQATT and CDR2 is SNEGSKA (reference sequence). The CDR3 consists of 16 residues. V gave up 3 bases and J gave up 1 base, with 16 bases separating them. Overall study findings and caveats: Same-batch samples co-clustered strongly by F measure. Controls had lower frequencies than patients of about five TRBV segments, which included TRBV5-6, TRBV5-1 and TRBV20-1. Multiple sclerosis patients showed significantly lower normalized Chao1 diversity than controls did.

This chain connects TRBV20-1 to TRBJ1-5, with D possibly being TRBD1 (6 bases). The sample taken for sequencing was blood. This TCR was sampled from a girl aged 2 to 9 with multiple sclerosis. CDR3 DNA: TGCAGTGCTAGGGCGGGGGGCTCGGGGAGCAATCAGCCCCAGCATTTT. Translating it yields CSARAGGSGSNQPQHF.